The present entry profiles one TCR beta chain with its context. Its specificity is unknown. The data stem from a study of OX40 agonist ivuxolimab in advanced cancers. In the study overall: With a range of roughly 23 to 90, age averaged 60 years, and approximately 83% were male. Study findings and constraints: At 0.1 to 3.0 mg/kg, CD4+ and CD8+ blood T cells expanded clonally by week 6.

Sequenced by immunoSEQ multiplex PCR; TCRdb stores in-frame clones only, minus some. The sample has 77,000 or so clones; over 80% are singletons. This receptor was obtained from an adult with an advanced solid tumor such as melanoma, head and neck, liver or kidney cancer. The specimen comprised CD4+ or CD8+ T cells sorted from blood, sampled in a trial of the OX40 agonist ivuxolimab.

CDR3 protein: CASSFGQGDGYTF. CDR3 nucleotides: TGTGCCAGCAGCTTCGGACAGGGCGATGGCTACACCTTC. This sequence joins TRBV7-9 and TRBJ1-2; TRBD1 aligns across 8 bases. The CDR3 runs to 13 residues. V was pared by 3 bases and J by 6 bases, with 3 bases of the junction left unmatched. CDR1 and CDR2 from the germline V gene are SEHNR and FQNEAQ (reference sequence).